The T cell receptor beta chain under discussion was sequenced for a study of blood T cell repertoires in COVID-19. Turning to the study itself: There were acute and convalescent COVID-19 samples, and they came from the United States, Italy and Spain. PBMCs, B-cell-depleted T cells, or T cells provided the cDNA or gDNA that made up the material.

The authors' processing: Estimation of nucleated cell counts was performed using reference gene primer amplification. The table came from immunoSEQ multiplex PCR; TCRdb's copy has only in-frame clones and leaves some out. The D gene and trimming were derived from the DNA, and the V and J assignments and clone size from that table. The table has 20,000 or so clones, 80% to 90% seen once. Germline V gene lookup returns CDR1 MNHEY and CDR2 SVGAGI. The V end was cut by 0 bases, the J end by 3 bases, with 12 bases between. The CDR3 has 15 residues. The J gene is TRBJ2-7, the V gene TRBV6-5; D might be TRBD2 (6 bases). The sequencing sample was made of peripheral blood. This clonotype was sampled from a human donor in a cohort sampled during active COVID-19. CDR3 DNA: TGTGCCAGCAGTTACTCCGGCGGGGACCTCTACGAGCAGTACTTC. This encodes CASSYSGGDLYEQYF.